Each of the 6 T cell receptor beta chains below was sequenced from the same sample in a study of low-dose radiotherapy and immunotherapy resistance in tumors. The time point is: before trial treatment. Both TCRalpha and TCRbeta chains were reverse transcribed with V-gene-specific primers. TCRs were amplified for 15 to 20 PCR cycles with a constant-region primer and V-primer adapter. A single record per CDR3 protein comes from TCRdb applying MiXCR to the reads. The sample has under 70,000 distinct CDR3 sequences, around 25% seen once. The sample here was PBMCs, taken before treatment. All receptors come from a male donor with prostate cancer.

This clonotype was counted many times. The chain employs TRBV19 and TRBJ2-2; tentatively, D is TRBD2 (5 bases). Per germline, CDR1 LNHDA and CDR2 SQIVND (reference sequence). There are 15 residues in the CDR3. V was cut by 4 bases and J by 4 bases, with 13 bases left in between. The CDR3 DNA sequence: TGTGCCAGTAGTACGGAGGCGGGTATCACCGGGGAGCTGTTTTTT. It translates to CASSTEAGITGELFF.

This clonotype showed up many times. CDR3 residues: CASSLVAGLTDTQYF. The CDR3, as DNA: TGTGCCAGCAGTTTAGTAGCGGGACTCACAGATACGCAGTATTTT. The chain is built from TRBV27 and TRBJ2-3; 8 nucleotides match TRBD2. The V gene's germline CDR1 is MNHEY and CDR2 SMNVEV (reference sequence). The J segment lost 2 bases and the V segment lost 2 bases, leaving 3 bases of the junction unmatched. The CDR3 length is 15 residues.

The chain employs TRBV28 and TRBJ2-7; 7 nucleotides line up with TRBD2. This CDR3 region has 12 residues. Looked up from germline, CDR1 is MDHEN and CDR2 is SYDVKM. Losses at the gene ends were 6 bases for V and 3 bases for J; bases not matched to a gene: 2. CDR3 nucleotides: TGTGCCAGCAGCAGGGACTACTACGAGCAGTACTTC. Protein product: CASSRDYYEQYF.

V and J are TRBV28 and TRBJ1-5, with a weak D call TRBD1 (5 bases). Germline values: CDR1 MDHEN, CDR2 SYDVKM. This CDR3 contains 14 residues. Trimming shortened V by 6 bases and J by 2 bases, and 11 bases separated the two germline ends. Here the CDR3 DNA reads TGTGCCAGCAGCCGGGGCGACGGCAATCAGCCCCAGCATTTT. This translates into CASSRGDGNQPQHF.

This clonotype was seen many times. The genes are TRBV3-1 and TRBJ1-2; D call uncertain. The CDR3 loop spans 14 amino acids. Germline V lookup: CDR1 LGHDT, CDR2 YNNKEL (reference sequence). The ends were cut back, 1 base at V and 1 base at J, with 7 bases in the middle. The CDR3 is CASSQAVLNYGYTF. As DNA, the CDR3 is TGTGCCAGCAGCCAAGCGGTTCTTAACTATGGCTACACCTTC.

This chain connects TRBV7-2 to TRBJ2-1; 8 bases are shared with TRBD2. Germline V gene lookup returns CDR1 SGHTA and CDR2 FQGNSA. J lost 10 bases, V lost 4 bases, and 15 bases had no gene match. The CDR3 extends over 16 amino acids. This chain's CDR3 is CASSSLGRGARGEQFF. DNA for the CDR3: TGTGCCAGCAGCTCCCTTGGGCGGGGGGCTCGAGGGGAGCAGTTCTTC.